These 25 T cell receptor beta chains came from one sample sequenced in a study of T cells in Graves' hyperthyroidism and ophthalmopathy. The TCR beta CDR3 regions underwent amplification using RNA transcripts as the source. TCR CDR3 underwent first-round RT-PCR with the HTBI primer set. MiXCR, run by TCRdb on the multiplex PCR reads, gives a single entry per CDR3 protein. The sample holds hundreds of thousands of distinct CDR3 sequences, about 20% seen once. Sequencing was performed on blood. Source of these receptors: a man younger than 40 with Graves' ophthalmopathy.

For this clonotype: A read error may explain this, as a much larger clone is one base away. V usage is TRBV27 and J usage is TRBJ2-7; TRBD1 matches at 9 bases. The trim removed 10 bases at V and 4 bases at J, leaving 8 bases unmatched. The CDR3 contains 13 residues. Looked up from germline, CDR1 is MNHEY and CDR2 is SMNVEV (reference sequence). For the CDR3, the DNA is TGTGCCACCGCCCGGGACAGGGTTTACGAGCAGTACTTC. Protein product: CATARDRVYEQYF.

The rearrangement joins TRBV11-2 to TRBJ2-4, with a weak D call TRBD2 (7 bases). Germline CDR1 SGHAT, CDR2 FQNNGV. Trimming took off 1 base at V and 7 bases at J, with 23 bases between the two ends. This CDR3 comprises 18 residues. CDR3 protein: CASSLGPFHGRGGNIQYF. Written as DNA, the CDR3 is TGTGCCAGCAGCTTAGGACCCTTCCATGGGAGGGGGGGGAACATTCAGTACTTC.

This clonotype was counted many times. The CDR3 nucleotides read TGTGCCAGCAGCTTAATGACGCCCGACGTCGCTTTCTTT. Protein: CASSLMTPDVAFF. The V gene is TRBV13, the J gene TRBJ1-1, with unresolved D. Germline CDR1 reads PRHDT; CDR2 reads FYEKMQ (reference sequence). The V end lost 2 bases, the J end lost 11 bases, and 15 bases lay between the germline ends. The CDR3 totals 13 residues.

This clonotype was detected only a few times. This sequence joins TRBV7-3 and TRBJ2-1, with D possibly matching TRBD2 (6 bases). V lost 5 bases and J lost 10, with 15 bases in between. CDR3 length equals 13 residues. The germline V gene encodes CDR1 SGHTA and CDR2 FQGTGA. In DNA form, the CDR3 reads TGTGCCAGCAGCCCCATCGGCGGGGAGGAGCAGTTCTTC. Its protein is CASSPIGGEEQFF.

The chain joins TRBV9 to TRBJ1-4; 7 bases are a match to TRBD1. This CDR3 has 15 amino acids. The J segment lost 4 bases and the V segment lost 1 base, leaving 4 bases of the junction unmatched. Looked up from germline, CDR1 is SGDLS and CDR2 is YYNGEE. CDR3 residues: CASSVTGTDNEKLFF. CDR3 in DNA: TGTGCCAGCAGCGTAACCGGGACAGATAATGAAAAACTGTTTTTT.

This clonotype was counted only a few times. The J gene is TRBJ2-3, the V gene TRBV13, with D unresolved. The CDR3 length is 14 residues. Trimming removed 3 bases from V and 2 bases from J, with 9 bases in between. CDR1 is PRHDT, CDR2 FYEKMQ, per germline (reference sequence). Here the CDR3 reads CASSFDTPTDTQYF. The CDR3 DNA reads as TGTGCCAGCAGCTTCGACACTCCCACAGATACGCAGTATTTT.

This clonotype came up a few times. The gene calls are TRBV19 and TRBJ1-2; D is ambiguous. The CDR3 runs 13 residues. CDR1 and CDR2 from the germline V gene are LNHDA and SQIVND (reference sequence). The V gene lost 6 bases and the J gene lost 8 bases, with 16 bases spanning the gap. DNA for the CDR3: TGTGCCAGTAGAACCGGCGAATCTATAGGCTACACCTTC. Protein product: CASRTGESIGYTF.

This clonotype was seen repeatedly, ten times or more. The CDR3 DNA is TGTGCCACAAGCGGGAGGAGGACCTACGAGCAGTACTTC. Residues: CATSGRRTYEQYF. V gene TRBV11-2 combines with J gene TRBJ2-7; TRBD2 agrees at 9 bases. The CDR3 covers 13 residues. CDR1 is SGHAT, CDR2 FQNNGV, per germline. Trimming removed 10 bases from V and 2 bases from J; junction bases left unmatched: 6. Complete variable domain (other parts from reference TRBV11-2 and TRBJ2-7): EAGVAQSPRYKIIEKRQSVAFWCNPISGHATLYWYQQILGQGPKLLIQFQNNGVVDDSQLPKDRFSAERLKGVDSTLKIQPAKLEDSAVYLCATSGRRTYEQYFGPGTRLTVT.

Only a few counts were recorded for this clonotype. The chain carries TRBV7-3 and TRBJ1-2; maybe TRBD1 (5 bases). V was pared by 7 bases and J by 7 bases, with 16 bases between. Looked up from germline, CDR1 is SGHTA and CDR2 is FQGTGA. This CDR3 has 13 amino acids. The CDR3 region is CASIQGGSGGYTF. The CDR3 nucleotides are TGTGCCAGCATCCAGGGAGGGTCGGGTGGCTACACCTTC.

This clonotype was counted a few times. This chain links TRBV12-3 or TRBV12-4 with TRBJ2-3, with D uncertain. CDR3 length equals 13 residues. The V end lost 5 bases, the J end lost 2 bases, and 8 bases lay between the germline ends. The CDR3 DNA follows: TGTGCCAGCAGTACGGCGGTCACAGATACGCAGTATTTT. Translation gives CASSTAVTDTQYF.

This clonotype was seen many times. This chain connects TRBV27 to TRBJ2-2, with D possibly being TRBD2 (6 bases). Trimming took 5 bases from V and 5 from J, leaving 18 bases between them. There are 16 residues in the CDR3. Germline V gene data show CDR1 as MNHEY and CDR2 as SMNVEV (reference sequence). DNA of the CDR3: TGTGCCAGCAGTGGGCGGGGCGGGGAACTAACCGGGGAGCTGTTTTTT. Residues: CASSGRGGELTGELFF.

The J gene is TRBJ2-1, the V gene TRBV6-2 or TRBV6-3; 10 bases are shared with TRBD2. The CDR3 contains 17 residues. J was trimmed by 8 bases and V by 5 bases; bases with no gene match: 15. CDR1 is MNHEY and CDR2 is SVGEGT in the germline V gene. DNA of the CDR3: TGTGCCAGCAGTCCACCGACCGCTAGCGGGAGAGCCGATGAGCAGTTCTTC. Residues: CASSPPTASGRADEQFF.

Worth noting for this clonotype: One junction end disagrees with the germline gene, perhaps due to a read error. This chain connects TRBV11-3 to TRBJ2-2; D is possibly TRBD1 or TRBD2 (7 bases each). In germline, CDR1 is SGHNT, CDR2 YENEEA. The CDR3 runs 14 residues. The CDR3 coding sequence is TGTGTCAGCAGAAGCAGGGGGGGTACCGGGGAGCTGTTTTTT. Translating gives CVSRSRGGTGELFF.

This rearrangement joins TRBV5-1 to TRBJ2-5; tentative D call: TRBD1 (6 bases). Germline CDR1 and CDR2: SGHRS and YFSETQ. V was clipped by 4 bases and J by 5 bases, with 21 bases between them. The CDR3 totals 16 residues. CDR3 nucleotide sequence: TGCGCCAGCAGCCTGGCCGCAGCAGGGGATCTGGAGACCCAGTACTTC. Its protein product is CASSLAAAGDLETQYF. Full variable domain (outside the CDR3, taken from reference TRBV5-1 and TRBJ2-5): KAGVTQTPRYLIKTRGQQVTLSCSPISGHRSVSWYQQTPGQGLQFLFEYFSETQRNKGNFPGRFSGRQFSNSRSEMNVSTLELGDSALYLCASSLAAAGDLETQYFGPGTRLLVL.

This clonotype appeared a few times. The chain combines TRBV15 with TRBJ2-1, with D tentatively TRBD1 or TRBD2 (6 bases each). In germline, CDR1 is LNHNV, CDR2 YYDKDF (reference sequence). V gave up 1 base and J gave up 3 bases, with 13 bases separating them. The CDR3 runs 16 residues. CDR3 amino acids: CATSRVLGGHYNEQFF. The CDR3 region has the DNA TGTGCCACCAGCAGAGTGTTAGGGGGGCACTACAATGAGCAGTTCTTC.

The V gene is TRBV10-3, the J gene TRBJ2-7; a possible D gene is TRBD1 (5 bases). The CDR3 spans 12 residues. The V end was cut by 7 bases, the J end by 1 base, with 8 bases between. Germline V gene data show CDR1 as ENHRY and CDR2 as SYGVKD. Here the CDR3 DNA reads TGTGCCATCATGGGGCCATCCTACGAGCAGTACTTC. Amino acids: CAIMGPSYEQYF.

This chain joins TRBV28 and TRBJ1-1, with TRBD1 identical over 8 bases. Germline-derived CDR1 and CDR2 are MDHEN and SYDVKM. The CDR3 has 15 residues. The ends lost 6 bases at V and 1 base at J; junction bases unmatched: 7. CDR3 sequence (DNA): TGTGCCAGCAGAACAACAGGGGGGCCGAACACTGAAGCTTTCTTT. Residues: CASRTTGGPNTEAFF.

J is TRBJ2-1 and V is TRBV7-8; maybe TRBD2 (6 bases). Germline V lookup: CDR1 SGHVS, CDR2 FQNEAQ. CDR3 length equals 15 residues. Between the trimmed V and J ends, which lost 1 base and 2 bases, there was a span of 9 bases. CDR3 sequence: CASSLGGTTYNEQFF. CDR3 in DNA: TGTGCCAGCAGCTTAGGCGGGACCACCTACAATGAGCAGTTCTTC.

The chain carries TRBV9 and TRBJ1-4; D uncertain. Germline V CDR1 and CDR2: SGDLS, YYNGEE. V lost 4 bases and J lost 0, with 10 bases in between. The CDR3 consists of 15 residues. This CDR3 reads CASSPKTATNEKLFF. The DNA for the CDR3 is TGTGCCAGCAGCCCCAAAACTGCAACTAATGAAAAACTGTTTTTT.

This clonotype was detected many times. This rearrangement joins TRBV3-1 to TRBJ2-1; D might be TRBD2 (5 bases). Looked up from germline, CDR1 is LGHDT and CDR2 is YNNKEL (reference sequence). The CDR3 extends over 17 amino acids. The V end was cut by 2 bases, the J end by 10 bases, with 24 bases between. Written as DNA, the CDR3 is TGTGCCAGCAGCCAAACGGCCGGGGTTGGCGTCACAATGGAGCAGTTCTTC. Translated: CASSQTAGVGVTMEQFF.

J is TRBJ2-2 and V is TRBV5-1, with TRBD1 identical over 7 bases. The ends lost 6 bases at V and 1 base at J; junction bases unmatched: 18. The length of the CDR3 is 19 residues. CDR1 is SGHRS, CDR2 YFSETQ, per germline. For the CDR3, the DNA is TGCGCCAGCAAGGAGGTGTCTAGGACAGGACGCTGGAACACCGGGGAGCTGTTTTTT. It encodes CASKEVSRTGRWNTGELFF.

This chain joins TRBV20-1 and TRBJ1-6; 7 nucleotides agree with TRBD1. CDR3 length equals 13 residues. Germline loops: CDR1 DFQATT, CDR2 SNEGSKA (reference sequence). The ends lost 6 bases at V and 5 bases at J; junction bases unmatched: 4. CDR3 sequence (DNA): TGCAGTGCCAGGGACAGCAATAATTCACCCCTCCACTTT. Protein sequence: CSARDSNNSPLHF.

The chain recombines TRBV28 with TRBJ2-4; TRBD1 or TRBD2 may be the D gene (5 bases each). In germline, CDR1 is MDHEN, CDR2 SYDVKM. The CDR3 is 16 residues long. V gave up 6 bases and J gave up 2 bases, with 17 bases separating them. This chain's CDR3 is CASSPVLWGSKNIQYF. DNA of the CDR3: TGTGCCAGCAGCCCCGTTCTATGGGGGTCCAAAAACATTCAGTACTTC.

This clonotype was seen ten or more times. V is TRBV2 and J is TRBJ1-1; 9 positions match TRBD1. V lost 5 bases and J lost 7; bases outside the gene matches: 8. The CDR3 length is 14 residues. Germline CDR1 SNHLY, CDR2 FYNNEI. The DNA for the CDR3 is TGTGCCAGCAGTAGAGACAGGGGGGCCCTTGAAGCTTTCTTT. The encoded protein is CASSRDRGALEAFF.

The CDR3 DNA sequence: TGTGCCAGCAGGCTACGGGCAGGGTCCCTGAACACCGGGGAGCTGTTTTTT. Protein: CASRLRAGSLNTGELFF. V gene TRBV5-6 combines with J gene TRBJ2-2, with a tentative D call TRBD1 (5 bases). This CDR3 contains 17 residues. Germline V gene data show CDR1 as SGHDT and CDR2 as YYEEEE. The ends were cut back, 5 bases at V and 1 base at J, with 18 bases in the middle.